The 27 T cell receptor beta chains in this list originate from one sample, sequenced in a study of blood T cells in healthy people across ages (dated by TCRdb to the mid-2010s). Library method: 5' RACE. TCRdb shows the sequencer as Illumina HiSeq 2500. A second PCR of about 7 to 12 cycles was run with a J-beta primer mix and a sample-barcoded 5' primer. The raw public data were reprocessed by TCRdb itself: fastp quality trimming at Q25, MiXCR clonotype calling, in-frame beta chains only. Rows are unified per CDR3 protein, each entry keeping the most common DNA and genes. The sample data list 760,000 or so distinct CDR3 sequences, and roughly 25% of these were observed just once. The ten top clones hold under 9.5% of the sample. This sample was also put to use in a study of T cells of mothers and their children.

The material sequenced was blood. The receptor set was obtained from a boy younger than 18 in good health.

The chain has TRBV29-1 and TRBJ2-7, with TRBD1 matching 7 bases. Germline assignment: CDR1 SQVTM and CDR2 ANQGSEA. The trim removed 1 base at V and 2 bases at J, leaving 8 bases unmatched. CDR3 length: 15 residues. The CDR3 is CSVEGVRDSPYEQYF. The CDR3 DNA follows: TGCAGCGTTGAAGGAGTCCGGGACAGCCCCTACGAGCAGTACTTC.

CDR3 coding DNA: TGCGCCAGCAGTGAGAGGACAGGGAATCCTAACTATGGCTACACCTTC. Its protein product is CASSERTGNPNYGYTF. This chain joins TRBV10-2 and TRBJ1-2; TRBD1 matches 8 bases. CDR3 length equals 16 residues. The V and J ends lost 2 bases and 0 bases, in that order; junction bases with no gene match: 5. The germline CDR1 and CDR2 sequences are WSHSY and SAAADI.

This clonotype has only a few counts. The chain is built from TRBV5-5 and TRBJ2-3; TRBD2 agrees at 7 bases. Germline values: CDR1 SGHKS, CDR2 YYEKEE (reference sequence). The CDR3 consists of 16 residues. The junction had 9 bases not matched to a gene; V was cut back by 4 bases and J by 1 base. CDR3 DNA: TGTGCCAGCAGCACCAGGCTAGCGGAAGGCACAGATACGCAGTATTTT. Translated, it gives CASSTRLAEGTDTQYF.

The chain's CDR3 is CASSRADLAKNIQYF. The DNA of the CDR3 is TGTGCCAGCAGTAGGGCCGACCTAGCCAAAAACATTCAGTACTTC. The chain links TRBV6-1 to TRBJ2-4, with no clear D. This CDR3 has 15 amino acids. Germline V gene data show CDR1 as MNHNS and CDR2 as SASEGT. Trimming cost V 5 bases and J 0 bases, with 11 bases left between them.

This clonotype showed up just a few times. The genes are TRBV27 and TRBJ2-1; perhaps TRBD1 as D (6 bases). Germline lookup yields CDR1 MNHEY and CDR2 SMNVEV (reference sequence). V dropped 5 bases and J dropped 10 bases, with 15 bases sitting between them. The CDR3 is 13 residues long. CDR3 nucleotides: TGTGCCAGCAGTCTAGGACAGTATCGAGAGCAGTTCTTC. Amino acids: CASSLGQYREQFF.

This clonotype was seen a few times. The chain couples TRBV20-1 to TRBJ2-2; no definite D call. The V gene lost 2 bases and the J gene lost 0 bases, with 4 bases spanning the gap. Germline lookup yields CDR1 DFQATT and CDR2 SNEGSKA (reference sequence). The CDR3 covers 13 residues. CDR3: CSARIPNTGELFF. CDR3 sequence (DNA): TGCAGTGCTAGAATACCGAACACCGGGGAGCTGTTTTTT.

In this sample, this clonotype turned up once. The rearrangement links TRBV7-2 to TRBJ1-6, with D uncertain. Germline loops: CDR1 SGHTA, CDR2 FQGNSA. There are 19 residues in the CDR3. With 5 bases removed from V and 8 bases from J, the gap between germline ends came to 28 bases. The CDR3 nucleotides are TGTGCCAGCAGCCCGAGAGCGACGAGGGCGGATGAATTCGATTCACCCCTCCACTTT. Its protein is CASSPRATRADEFDSPLHF.

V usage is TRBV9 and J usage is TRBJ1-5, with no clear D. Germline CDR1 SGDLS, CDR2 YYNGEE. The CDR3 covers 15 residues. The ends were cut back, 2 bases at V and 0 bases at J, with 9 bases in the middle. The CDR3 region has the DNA TGTGCCAGCAGCGTTTCGTCGGATAGCAATCAGCCCCAGCATTTT. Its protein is CASSVSSDSNQPQHF.

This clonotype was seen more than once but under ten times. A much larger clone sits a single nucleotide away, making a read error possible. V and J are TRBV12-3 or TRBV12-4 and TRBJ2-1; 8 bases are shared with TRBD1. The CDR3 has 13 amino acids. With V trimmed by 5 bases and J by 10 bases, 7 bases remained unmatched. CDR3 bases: TGTGCCAGCAGTCCGGACAGGGCGTACGAGCAGTTCTTC. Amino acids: CASSPDRAYEQFF.

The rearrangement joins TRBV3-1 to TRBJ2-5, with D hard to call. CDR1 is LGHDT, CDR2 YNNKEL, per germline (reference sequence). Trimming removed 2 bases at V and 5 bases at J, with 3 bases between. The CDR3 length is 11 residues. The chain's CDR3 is CASSQLETQYF. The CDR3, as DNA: TGTGCCAGCAGCCAACTGGAGACCCAGTACTTC.

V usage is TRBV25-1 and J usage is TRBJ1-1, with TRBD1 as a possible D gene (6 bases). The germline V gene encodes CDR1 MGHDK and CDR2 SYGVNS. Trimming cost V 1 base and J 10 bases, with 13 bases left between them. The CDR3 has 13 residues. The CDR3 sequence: CASSESQGPRAFF. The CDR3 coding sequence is TGTGCCAGCAGTGAATCTCAGGGGCCCCGAGCTTTCTTT.

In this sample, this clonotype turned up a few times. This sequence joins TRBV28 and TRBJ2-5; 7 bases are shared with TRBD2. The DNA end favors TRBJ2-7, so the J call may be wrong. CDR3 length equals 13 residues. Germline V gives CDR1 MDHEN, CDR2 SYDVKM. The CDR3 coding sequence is TGTGCCAGCAGTTTTCGCGGGGGTGGCGAGCAGTACTTC. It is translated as CASSFRGGGEQYF.

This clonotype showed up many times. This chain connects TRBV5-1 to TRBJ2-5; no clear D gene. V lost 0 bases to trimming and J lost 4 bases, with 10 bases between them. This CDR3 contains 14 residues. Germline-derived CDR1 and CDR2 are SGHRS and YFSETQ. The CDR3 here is CASSLGGSLETQYF. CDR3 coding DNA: TGCGCCAGCAGCTTGGGCGGCAGCTTAGAGACCCAGTACTTC. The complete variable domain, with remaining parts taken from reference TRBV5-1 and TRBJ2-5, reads KAGVTQTPRYLIKTRGQQVTLSCSPISGHRSVSWYQQTPGQGLQFLFEYFSETQRNKGNFPGRFSGRQFSNSRSEMNVSTLELGDSALYLCASSLGGSLETQYFGPGTRLLVL.

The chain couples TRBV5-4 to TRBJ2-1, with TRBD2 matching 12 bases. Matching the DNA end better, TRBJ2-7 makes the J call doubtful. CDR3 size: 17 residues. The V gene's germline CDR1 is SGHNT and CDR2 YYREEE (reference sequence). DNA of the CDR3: TGTGCCAGCAGCTTGCTAGCGGGAGGGCCACTCACCTACGAGCAGTACTTC. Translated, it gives CASSLLAGGPLTYEQYF.

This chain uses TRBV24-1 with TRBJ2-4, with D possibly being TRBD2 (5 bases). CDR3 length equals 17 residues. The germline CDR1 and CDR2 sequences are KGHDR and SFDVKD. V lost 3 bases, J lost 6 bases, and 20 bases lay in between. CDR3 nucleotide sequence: TGTGCCACCAGTGATCGGAGGCGCGATCTGGCGGGAAACATTCAGTACTTC. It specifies CATSDRRRDLAGNIQYF.

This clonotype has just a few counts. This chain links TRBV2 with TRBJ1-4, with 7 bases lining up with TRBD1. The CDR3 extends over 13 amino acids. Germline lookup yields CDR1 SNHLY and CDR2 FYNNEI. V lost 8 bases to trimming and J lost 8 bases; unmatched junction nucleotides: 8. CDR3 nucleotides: TGTGCCAGCCCCGACAGGGCGGGGGAAAAACTGTTTTTT. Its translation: CASPDRAGEKLFF.

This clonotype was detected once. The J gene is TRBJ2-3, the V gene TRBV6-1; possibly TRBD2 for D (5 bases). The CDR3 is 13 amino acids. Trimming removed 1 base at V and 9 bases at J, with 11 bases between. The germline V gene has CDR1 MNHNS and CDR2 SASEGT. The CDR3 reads CASSEVGSPTQYF. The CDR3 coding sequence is TGTGCCAGCAGTGAAGTGGGGAGCCCCACGCAGTATTTT.

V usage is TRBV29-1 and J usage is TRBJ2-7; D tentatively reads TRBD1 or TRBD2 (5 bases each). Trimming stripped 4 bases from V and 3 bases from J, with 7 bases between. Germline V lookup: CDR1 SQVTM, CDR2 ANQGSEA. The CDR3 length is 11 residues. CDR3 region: CSVGGFYEQYF. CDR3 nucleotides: TGCAGCGTTGGGGGGTTCTACGAGCAGTACTTC.

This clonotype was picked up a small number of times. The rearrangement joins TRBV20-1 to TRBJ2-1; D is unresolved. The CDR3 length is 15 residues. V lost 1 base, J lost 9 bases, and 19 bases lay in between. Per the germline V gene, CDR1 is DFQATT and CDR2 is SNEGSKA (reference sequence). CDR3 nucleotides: TGCAGTGCTAGAGCGCTTTTCCTAGTCCCGCTTGAGCAGTTCTTC. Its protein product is CSARALFLVPLEQFF.

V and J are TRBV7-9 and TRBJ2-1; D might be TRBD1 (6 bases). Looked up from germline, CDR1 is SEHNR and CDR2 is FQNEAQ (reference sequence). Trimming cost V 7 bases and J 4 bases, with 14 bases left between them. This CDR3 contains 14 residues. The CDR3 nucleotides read TGTGCCAGCAAGGACAGCGAGTTTTACAATGAGCAGTTCTTC. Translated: CASKDSEFYNEQFF.

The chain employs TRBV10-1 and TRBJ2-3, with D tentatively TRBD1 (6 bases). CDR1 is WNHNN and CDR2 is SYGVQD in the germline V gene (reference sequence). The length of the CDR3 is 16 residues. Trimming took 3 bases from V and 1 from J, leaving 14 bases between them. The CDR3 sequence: CASSEGTGYGTDTQYF. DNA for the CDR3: TGCGCCAGCAGTGAAGGCACAGGGTACGGCACAGATACGCAGTATTTT.

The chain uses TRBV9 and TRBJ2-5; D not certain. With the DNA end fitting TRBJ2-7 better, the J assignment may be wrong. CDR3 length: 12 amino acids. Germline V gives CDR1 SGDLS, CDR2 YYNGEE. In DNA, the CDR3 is TGTGCCAGCAGCGTAGCCGGAAACGAGCAGTACTTC. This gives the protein CASSVAGNEQYF.

CDR3 residues: CASSEGDGVDEKLFF. The CDR3 DNA is TGTGCCAGCAGCGAGGGGGACGGGGTGGATGAAAAACTGTTTTTT. This chain uses TRBV9 with TRBJ1-4; TRBD1 might be the D (6 bases). Looked up from germline, CDR1 is SGDLS and CDR2 is YYNGEE. Trimming left V 3 bases short and J 6 bases short, with 15 bases between. The CDR3 extends over 15 amino acids.

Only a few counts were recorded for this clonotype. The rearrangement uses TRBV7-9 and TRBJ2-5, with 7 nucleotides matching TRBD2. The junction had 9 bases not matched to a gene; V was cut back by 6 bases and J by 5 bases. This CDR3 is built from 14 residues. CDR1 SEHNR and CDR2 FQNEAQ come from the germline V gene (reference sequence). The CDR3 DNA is TGTGCCAGCAGTTCTCCCGGACTAGGGGAGACCCAGTACTTC. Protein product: CASSSPGLGETQYF.

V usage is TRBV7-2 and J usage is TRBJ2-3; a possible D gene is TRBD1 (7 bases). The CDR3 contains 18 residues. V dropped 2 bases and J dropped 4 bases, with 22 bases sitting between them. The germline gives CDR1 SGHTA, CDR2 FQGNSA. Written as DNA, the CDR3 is TGTGCCAGCAGCTTATACGGGAGACAGGGTGACCAAGCAGATACGCAGTATTTT. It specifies CASSLYGRQGDQADTQYF.

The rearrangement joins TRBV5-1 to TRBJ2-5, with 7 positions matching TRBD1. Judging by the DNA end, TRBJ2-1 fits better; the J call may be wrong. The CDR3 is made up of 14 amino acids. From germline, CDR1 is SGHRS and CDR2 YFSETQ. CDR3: CASSLEGAVNEQFF. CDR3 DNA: TGCGCCAGCAGCTTGGAGGGGGCGGTCAATGAGCAGTTCTTC.

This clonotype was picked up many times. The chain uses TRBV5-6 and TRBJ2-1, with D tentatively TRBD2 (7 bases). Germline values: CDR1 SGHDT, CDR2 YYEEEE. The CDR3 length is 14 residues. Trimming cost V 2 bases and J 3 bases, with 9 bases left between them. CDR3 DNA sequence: TGTGCCAGCAGCTTAGGGGGGGTCTACAATGAGCAGTTCTTC. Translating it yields CASSLGGVYNEQFF. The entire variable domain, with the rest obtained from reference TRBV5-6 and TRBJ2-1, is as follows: DAGVTQSPTHLIKTRGQQVTLRCSPKSGHDTVSWYQQALGQGPQFIFQYYEEEERQRGNFPDRFSGHQFPNYSSELNVNALLLGDSALYLCASSLGGVYNEQFFGPGTRLTVL.